The next 25 T cell receptor beta chains were all read from a single sample in a study of cytomegalovirus exposure and HLA in healthy donors. Clones were sequenced by immunoSEQ multiplex PCR, and TCRdb holds only the in-frame ones, with some missing. The sample has almost 70,000 clones; over 95% are singletons. The sequencing sample was made of PBMCs. Source of these receptors: a woman between 18 and 30 years old in good health and CMV-seropositive.

J is TRBJ1-1 and V is TRBV9; D is perhaps TRBD1 (5 bases). Between the trimmed V and J ends, which lost 3 bases and 6 bases, there was a span of 9 bases. The germline V gene encodes CDR1 SGDLS and CDR2 YYNGEE. The CDR3 covers 12 residues. The CDR3 protein is CASSGGESEAFF. As DNA, the CDR3 is TGTGCCAGCAGCGGGGGGGAGTCTGAAGCTTTCTTT.

The chain links TRBV5-4 to TRBJ2-1; tentative D call: TRBD2 (5 bases). V lost 7 bases and J 6 bases, leaving 11 bases between the germline ends. The CDR3 is 12 amino acids. The germline gives CDR1 SGHNT, CDR2 YYREEE (reference sequence). The CDR3 DNA reads as TGTGCCAGCCTAGGGAGCCCCAATGAGCAGTTCTTC. Residues: CASLGSPNEQFF. The variable domain in full, completed from reference TRBV5-4 and TRBJ2-1, reads ETGVTQSPTHLIKTRGQQVTLRCSSQSGHNTVSWYQQALGQGPQFIFQYYREEENGRGNFPPRFSGLQFPNYSSELNVNALELDDSALYLCASLGSPNEQFFGPGTRLTVL.

The chain employs TRBV27 and TRBJ2-2; 10 bases agree with TRBD2. Germline CDR1 reads MNHEY; CDR2 reads SMNVEV (reference sequence). J gave up 5 bases and V 5 bases, and 8 bases lay outside the gene matches. This CDR3 contains 16 residues. The CDR3 sequence is CASSLFSGRITGELFF. CDR3 nucleotides: TGTGCCAGCAGTCTGTTTAGCGGGAGGATAACCGGGGAGCTGTTTTTT.

The chain employs TRBV18 and TRBJ1-1; weak D call: TRBD1 (5 bases). The CDR3 extends over 14 amino acids. Germline lookup yields CDR1 KGHSH and CDR2 LQKENI. Trimming removed 2 bases from V and 1 base from J, with 8 bases in between. The CDR3 DNA reads TGTGCCAGCTCACCATTGACAGAGAACACTGAAGCTTTCTTT. It yields the protein CASSPLTENTEAFF.

The chain has TRBV27 and TRBJ2-1; 7 bases map to TRBD1. This CDR3 spans 15 amino acids. V was pared by 3 bases and J by 3 bases, with 5 bases of the junction left unmatched. Germline CDR1 reads MNHEY; CDR2 reads SMNVEV (reference sequence). The CDR3 DNA sequence: TGTGCCAGCAGTTTGGCCGGGACAGTCTACAATGAGCAGTTCTTC. Translating gives CASSLAGTVYNEQFF.

This rearrangement joins TRBV7-6 to TRBJ2-7; 11 bases are a match to TRBD2. This CDR3 is built from 18 residues. V lost 3 bases, J lost 0 bases, and 10 bases stayed unmatched. Looked up from germline, CDR1 is SGHVS and CDR2 is FNYEAQ. This chain's CDR3 is CASSLSGTSGIGSYEQYF. CDR3 in DNA: TGTGCCAGCAGCTTGTCCGGGACTAGCGGAATAGGCTCCTACGAGCAGTACTTC.

For the CDR3, the DNA is TGTGCCAGTAGTGTTCAGAATGTAGTAGCCAACGCTGAAGCTTTCTTT. Translating it yields CASSVQNVVANAEAFF. V usage is TRBV19 and J usage is TRBJ1-1; D not resolved. The V gene's germline CDR1 is LNHDA and CDR2 SQIVND (reference sequence). V was clipped by 5 bases and J by 6 bases, with 22 bases between them. This CDR3 is 16 amino acids long.

V gene TRBV18 combines with J gene TRBJ2-1; a weak D match, TRBD2 (6 bases). Trimming shortened V by 4 bases and J by 8 bases, and 15 bases separated the two germline ends. CDR1 and CDR2 (germline): KGHSH, LQKENI. This CDR3 is built from 14 residues. CDR3 DNA sequence: TGTGCCAGCTCACAGAATCAGGGAGGAGATGAGCAGTTCTTC. Translating gives CASSQNQGGDEQFF.

Regarding this clone: Other DNA sequences in this specimen translate into the identical CDR3. The chain carries TRBV6-5 and TRBJ2-1, with D possibly being TRBD2 (6 bases). Germline CDR1 reads MNHEY; CDR2 reads SVGAGI. Trimming removed 0 bases from V and 4 bases from J, with 10 bases in between. The CDR3 totals 15 residues. In DNA form, the CDR3 reads TGTGCCAGCAGTTACTCTCTCGCGGGGTACAATGAGCAGTTCTTC. Its protein is CASSYSLAGYNEQFF.

J is TRBJ2-1 and V is TRBV7-9, with 12 bases matching TRBD2. This CDR3 contains 14 residues. Germline assignment: CDR1 SEHNR and CDR2 FQNEAQ (reference sequence). Losses at the gene ends were 3 bases for V and 15 bases for J; bases not matched to a gene: 9. The CDR3 DNA follows: TGTGCCAGCAGCTTGTTGGGACTAGCGGGCCGGCGGTTCTTC. Translating gives CASSLLGLAGRRFF. Based on the CDR3 plus reference TRBV7-9 and TRBJ2-1, the full variable domain is DTGVSQNPRHKITKRGQNVTFRCDPISEHNRLYWYRQTLGQGPEFLTYFQNEAQLEKSRLLSDRFSAERPKGSFSTLEIQRTEQGDSAMYLCASSLLGLAGRRFFGPGTRLTVL.

This clone was observed a handful of times. This chain links TRBV4-1 with TRBJ2-1; 12 bases match TRBD2. This CDR3 comprises 14 residues. After removal of 6 bases from V and 4 bases from J, the junction contained 1 base not matched to a gene. CDR1 and CDR2 (germline): MGHRA, YSYEKL. The CDR3: CASRGTSGYNEQFF. In DNA form, the CDR3 reads TGCGCCAGCAGGGGGACTAGCGGGTACAATGAGCAGTTCTTC.

The chain is built from TRBV5-4 and TRBJ2-1; no firm D call. V gave up 1 base and J gave up 2 bases, with 7 bases separating them. There are 14 residues in the CDR3. Looked up from germline, CDR1 is SGHNT and CDR2 is YYREEE (reference sequence). The CDR3 nucleotides read TGTGCCAGCAGCTTGAAGTCGGCCTACAATGAGCAGTTCTTC. Its translation is CASSLKSAYNEQFF. Using reference TRBV5-4 and TRBJ2-1 for the parts outside the CDR3, the full variable domain is ETGVTQSPTHLIKTRGQQVTLRCSSQSGHNTVSWYQQALGQGPQFIFQYYREEENGRGNFPPRFSGLQFPNYSSELNVNALELDDSALYLCASSLKSAYNEQFFGPGTRLTVL.

This chain uses TRBV11-2 with TRBJ1-1, with D possibly TRBD1 on 5 matching bases. Trimming stripped 3 bases from V and 5 bases from J, with 10 bases between. Germline V lookup: CDR1 SGHAT, CDR2 FQNNGV. The CDR3 has 13 residues. CDR3 nucleotide sequence: TGTGCCAGCAGCTTCGCAGGGTATACTGAAGCTTTCTTT. Its translation: CASSFAGYTEAFF.

The V and J genes are TRBV5-4 and TRBJ2-2, with TRBD1 matching 8 bases. J lost 6 bases, V lost 4 bases, and 5 bases had no gene match. The V gene's germline CDR1 is SGHNT and CDR2 YYREEE (reference sequence). CDR3 size: 14 residues. The CDR3 sequence: CASSPDRVSGELFF. As DNA, the CDR3 is TGTGCCAGCAGCCCGGACAGGGTCTCCGGGGAGCTGTTTTTT.

The chain combines TRBV9 with TRBJ2-3; 8 bases match TRBD2. J gave up 4 bases and V 3 bases, and 13 bases lay outside the gene matches. Per germline, CDR1 SGDLS and CDR2 YYNGEE. The CDR3 runs 17 residues. CDR3: CASSEPGGGLGSDTQYF. Here the CDR3 DNA reads TGTGCCAGCAGCGAGCCCGGGGGGGGTCTAGGATCAGATACGCAGTATTTT. Variable domain in full (rest from reference TRBV9 and TRBJ2-3): DSGVTQTPKHLITATGQRVTLRCSPRSGDLSVYWYQQSLDQGLQFLIQYYNGEERAKGNILERFSAQQFPDLHSELNLSSLELGDSALYFCASSEPGGGLGSDTQYFGPGTRLTVL.

CDR3 protein: CASSKGLAGGRSSYEQYF. The DNA for the CDR3 is TGTGCCAGCAGTAAGGGACTAGCGGGAGGCCGAAGCTCCTACGAGCAGTACTTC. The chain links TRBV28 to TRBJ2-7; 15 nucleotides align to TRBD2. This CDR3 contains 18 residues. CDR1 is MDHEN, CDR2 SYDVKM, per germline. V gave up 5 bases and J gave up 0 bases; unmatched junction bases: 8.

The V gene is TRBV11-3, the J gene TRBJ2-1, with 9 bases that match TRBD2. V shed 5 bases and J 4 bases; nucleotides not matched to a gene: 6. There are 15 residues in the CDR3. Germline-derived CDR1 and CDR2 are SGHNT and YENEEA. CDR3 protein: CASSGYSGGYNEQFF. CDR3 bases: TGTGCCAGCAGCGGGTATAGCGGGGGATACAATGAGCAGTTCTTC.

The rearrangement uses TRBV9 and TRBJ2-5; 9 nucleotides line up with TRBD1. The end of the DNA aligns better with TRBJ2-7, so the J call may be wrong. CDR1 and CDR2 (germline): SGDLS, YYNGEE. The CDR3 covers 13 residues. CDR3 region: CASSRGQGNEQYF. CDR3 bases: TGTGCCAGCAGCAGGGGACAGGGCAACGAGCAGTACTTC.

The V call is TRBV7-9, the J call TRBJ2-1; D gene uncertain. The CDR3 runs 14 residues. Trimming shortened V by 6 bases and J by 7 bases, and 16 bases separated the two germline ends. Germline CDR1 SEHNR, CDR2 FQNEAQ (reference sequence). The CDR3: CASSPSPLRNEQFF. The CDR3 region has the DNA TGTGCCAGCAGTCCGAGCCCTTTGCGGAATGAGCAGTTCTTC. Complete variable domain (other parts from reference TRBV7-9 and TRBJ2-1): DTGVSQNPRHKITKRGQNVTFRCDPISEHNRLYWYRQTLGQGPEFLTYFQNEAQLEKSRLLSDRFSAERPKGSFSTLEIQRTEQGDSAMYLCASSPSPLRNEQFFGPGTRLTVL.

This chain links TRBV7-8 with TRBJ2-3; 12 bases fit TRBD2. CDR3 length: 16 amino acids. The germline CDR1 and CDR2 sequences are SGHVS and FQNEAQ. V gave up 5 bases and J gave up 4 bases; unmatched junction bases: 7. The CDR3, as DNA: TGTGCCAGCAGCCCTAGAAGACTAGCGGGAGCAGATACGCAGTATTTT. Translation gives CASSPRRLAGADTQYF. The entire variable domain, with the rest obtained from reference TRBV7-8 and TRBJ2-3, is as follows: GAGVSQSPRYKVAKRGQDVALRCDPISGHVSLFWYQQALGQGPEFLTYFQNEAQLDKSGLPSDRFFAERPEGSVSTLKIQRTQQEDSAVYLCASSPRRLAGADTQYFGPGTRLTVL.

This clone was detected once. J is TRBJ2-6 and V is TRBV28, with no clear D. The CDR3 sequence is 16 residues long. V shed 5 bases and J shed 0 bases, with 11 bases lying between them. The germline gives CDR1 MDHEN, CDR2 SYDVKM. The CDR3 DNA reads as TGTGCCAGCAGTCAACGAGGCGGCTCTGGGGCCAACGTCCTGACTTTC. Translated: CASSQRGGSGANVLTF.

V gene TRBV9 combines with J gene TRBJ2-1; 9 bases are shared with TRBD1. J was trimmed by 3 bases and V by 0 bases; bases with no gene match: 7. CDR1 and CDR2 from the germline V gene are SGDLS and YYNGEE. This CDR3 spans 17 amino acids. The CDR3 sequence: CASSVDPTGGIYNEQFF. CDR3 nucleotide sequence: TGTGCCAGCAGCGTAGATCCGACAGGGGGGATCTACAATGAGCAGTTCTTC.

This clone has only one observation. V and J are TRBV7-2 and TRBJ1-2, with unresolved D. Germline V CDR1 and CDR2: SGHTA, FQGNSA. Trimming left V 2 bases short and J 5 bases short, with 6 bases between. CDR3 length: 12 residues. CDR3: CASSLSGYGYTF. The CDR3 coding sequence is TGTGCCAGCAGCTTATCGGGATATGGCTACACCTTC. Full variable domain (remainder filled in from reference TRBV7-2 and TRBJ1-2): GAGVSQSPSNKVTEKGKDVELRCDPISGHTALYWYRQSLGQGLEFLIYFQGNSAPDKSGLPSDRFSAERTGGSVSTLTIQRTQQEDSAVYLCASSLSGYGYTFGSGTRLTVV.

The chain carries TRBV29-1 and TRBJ2-1; 13 nucleotides line up with TRBD2. V shed 1 base and J 1 base; nucleotides not matched to a gene: 4. CDR1 is SQVTM and CDR2 is ANQGSEA in the germline V gene. This CDR3 region has 17 residues. CDR3 DNA: TGCAGCGTTGAAGGGACTAGCGGGAGTTCGTCCTACAATGAGCAGTTCTTC. Encoded protein: CSVEGTSGSSSYNEQFF.

This sequence joins TRBV25-1 and TRBJ2-7; D is undetermined. The V and J ends lost 5 bases and 3 bases respectively, with 5 bases between them. Germline V gene lookup returns CDR1 MGHDK and CDR2 SYGVNS. The CDR3 contains 11 residues. The CDR3 spells CASSNNYEQYF. DNA of the CDR3: TGTGCCAGCAGTAATAACTACGAGCAGTACTTC.